The next 12 T cell receptor beta chains were all read from a single sample in a study of naive and memory T cell subsets. The beta constant-region primer was an equimolar mix of two oligonucleotides covering TRBC1 and TRBC2. Each CDR3 protein gets one entry after TCRdb re-called the UMI-ligation and nested PCR reads with MiXCR. The repertoire consists of 37,000 or so distinct CDR3 sequences, with 10% to 15% occurring once and the leading ten covering 20% to 25%. Specimen: effector memory CD4+ T cells from blood. Subset meaning: effector memory, CD45RA- CD27-. These receptors were obtained from a human donor in good health.

This clonotype was detected only a few times. The chain links TRBV6-2 or TRBV6-3 to TRBJ1-2; a possible D gene is TRBD1 (6 bases). The CDR3 is 14 residues long. V was trimmed by 7 bases and J by 2 bases, leaving 14 bases between them. CDR1 is MNHEY, CDR2 SVGEGT, per germline. The CDR3, as DNA: TGTGCCAGCATAGACGTCGGACAGAACTATGGCTACACCTTC. This translates into CASIDVGQNYGYTF.

The table lists this clonotype with many counts. V usage is TRBV20-1 and J usage is TRBJ2-1; 7 bases agree with TRBD2. The CDR3 loop spans 15 amino acids. Germline CDR1 reads DFQATT; CDR2 reads SNEGSKA (reference sequence). The V gene end was trimmed by 0 bases and the J gene end by 2 bases; junction bases not matched to a gene: 4. CDR3 bases: TGCAGTGCTAGAGAAGCGGGAAGGGCCTACAATGAGCAGTTCTTC. Protein: CSAREAGRAYNEQFF.

V and J are TRBV19 and TRBJ1-2; tentatively, D is TRBD1 (5 bases). CDR3 length: 16 residues. V gave up 0 bases and J gave up 0 bases, with 11 bases separating them. The germline V gene has CDR1 LNHDA and CDR2 SQIVND (reference sequence). The CDR3 sequence is CASSIDSGLTNYGYTF. The CDR3 nucleotides read TGTGCCAGTAGTATAGATTCGGGACTGACTAACTATGGCTACACCTTC.

This clonotype was detected a few times. This sequence may be a read error, since a much larger clone differs from it by one base. The DNA of the CDR3 is TGTGCCAGCAGCGTCCGACAGGGATGGAAGTACTTC. As protein: CASSVRQGWKYF. The chain uses TRBV7-9 and TRBJ2-7; 7 bases fit TRBD1. The junction had 9 bases not matched to a gene; V was cut back by 5 bases and J by 11 bases. The CDR3 has 12 residues. Per the germline V gene, CDR1 is SEHNR and CDR2 is FQNEAQ (reference sequence). The full variable domain, in which reference TRBV7-9 and TRBJ2-7 provide the parts outside the CDR3, is DTGVSQNPRHKITKRGQNVTFRCDPISEHNRLYWYRQTLGQGPEFLTYFQNEAQLEKSRLLSDRFSAERPKGSFSTLEIQRTEQGDSAMYLCASSVRQGWKYFGPGTRLTVT.

This sequence joins TRBV12-3 or TRBV12-4 and TRBJ2-1, with 11 bases aligning to TRBD2. V shed 4 bases and J 4 bases; nucleotides not matched to a gene: 3. This CDR3 is built from 15 residues. The CDR3 coding sequence is TGTGCCAGCAGTTCTAGCGGGAGGAATTACAATGAGCAGTTCTTC. Its translation is CASSSSGRNYNEQFF.

This clonotype has only a few counts. The V call is TRBV5-1, the J call TRBJ2-2, with TRBD1 matching over 9 bases. Germline trimming cut 4 bases from V and 4 bases from J; bases unmatched to any gene: 17. Germline CDR1 is SGHRS and CDR2 is YFSETQ. The CDR3 contains 19 residues. The CDR3 sequence is CASSPSRTGAILLTGELFF. The CDR3 DNA is TGCGCCAGCAGCCCCTCCCGGACAGGGGCAATCTTACTCACCGGGGAGCTGTTTTTT. The variable domain in full, with the rest retrieved from reference TRBV5-1 and TRBJ2-2, is KAGVTQTPRYLIKTRGQQVTLSCSPISGHRSVSWYQQTPGQGLQFLFEYFSETQRNKGNFPGRFSGRQFSNSRSEMNVSTLELGDSALYLCASSPSRTGAILLTGELFFGEGSRLTVL.

This clonotype was counted a few times. The rearrangement uses TRBV19 and TRBJ2-1; 7 bases align to TRBD1. The junction had 7 bases not matched to a gene; V was cut back by 0 bases and J by 2 bases. The CDR3 loop spans 17 amino acids. Per the germline V gene, CDR1 is LNHDA and CDR2 is SQIVND (reference sequence). This CDR3 is CASSIDPRDRPYNEQFF. The CDR3 DNA reads as TGTGCCAGTAGTATAGATCCCCGGGACAGACCCTACAATGAGCAGTTCTTC. The full variable domain, in which reference TRBV19 and TRBJ2-1 provide the parts outside the CDR3, is DGGITQSPKYLFRKEGQNVTLSCEQNLNHDAMYWYRQDPGQGLRLIYYSQIVNDFQKGDIAEGYSVSREKKESFPLTVTSAQKNPTAFYLCASSIDPRDRPYNEQFFGPGTRLTVL.

The V and J genes are TRBV30 and TRBJ2-1, with unresolved D. This CDR3 is built from 16 residues. Looked up from germline, CDR1 is GTSNPN and CDR2 is SVGIG (reference sequence). Trimming took 4 bases from V and 0 from J, leaving 16 bases between them. In DNA form, the CDR3 reads TGTGCCTGGAAGGTGGTGGAGCGTAGCTCCTACAATGAGCAGTTCTTC. It codes for CAWKVVERSSYNEQFF.

The chain recombines TRBV19 with TRBJ2-7; D not resolved. The V and J ends lost 4 bases and 3 bases respectively, with 10 bases between them. The CDR3 length is 13 residues. Germline V CDR1 and CDR2: LNHDA, SQIVND (reference sequence). This CDR3 reads CASSRSKNYEQYF. CDR3 nucleotide sequence: TGTGCCAGTAGTAGGAGCAAGAACTACGAGCAGTACTTC.

This clonotype was counted between two and nine times. This chain uses TRBV4-1 with TRBJ2-3; D not certain. Looked up from germline, CDR1 is MGHRA and CDR2 is YSYEKL. The length of the CDR3 is 15 residues. V shed 0 bases and J shed 5 bases, with 12 bases lying between them. The CDR3 protein is CASSQEWPSRDTQYF. The CDR3 DNA is TGCGCCAGCAGCCAAGAGTGGCCGTCAAGAGATACGCAGTATTTT.

In its sample, this clonotype was seen a few times. The CDR3 sequence: CASSTGQGQETQYF. CDR3 sequence (DNA): TGTGCCAGCAGCACCGGACAGGGTCAAGAGACCCAGTACTTC. The rearrangement uses TRBV7-8 and TRBJ2-5; 8 nucleotides agree with TRBD1. This CDR3 is built from 14 residues. Germline V CDR1 and CDR2: SGHVS, FQNEAQ. With 5 bases clipped from V and 2 bases from J, the junction kept 4 bases outside the gene matches. The full variable domain, rest sourced from reference TRBV7-8 and TRBJ2-5, is GAGVSQSPRYKVAKRGQDVALRCDPISGHVSLFWYQQALGQGPEFLTYFQNEAQLDKSGLPSDRFFAERPEGSVSTLKIQRTQQEDSAVYLCASSTGQGQETQYFGPGTRLLVL.

This clonotype was seen more than once but under ten times. The chain links TRBV27 to TRBJ1-4; D is ambiguous. Germline values: CDR1 MNHEY, CDR2 SMNVEV (reference sequence). The CDR3 is 13 amino acids. The V and J ends lost 2 bases and 5 bases respectively, with 6 bases between them. The CDR3 loop is CASSLRQNEKLFF. The CDR3 bases are TGTGCCAGCAGTTTAAGGCAGAATGAAAAACTGTTTTTT.